What follows are 16 T cell receptor beta chains derived from one specimen sequenced in a study of CXCR3-negative and CXCR3-positive naive CD8 T cells. UMI labels and 5' RACE were used to prepare the TRB cDNA libraries. TCRdb re-called the 5' RACE reads and gives one entry per CDR3 protein, without DNA. Here the sample table reports around 150,000 distinct CDR3 sequences. These receptors' antigens are unknown. Study-wide results and caveats: When CXCR3-positive naive cells were set against CXCR3-negative naive cells, the former had more hydrophobic TRB CDR3s.

The sequenced sample was naive CXCR3+ CD8+ T cells from blood. Described subset: CD45RO-CCR7+CD27+CD95- naive CD8+ T cells expressing CXCR3 (TNR3+). Every receptor here comes from a human donor in good health. Some clones in this sample may be carry-over from other donors' samples.

The rearrangement joins TRBV7-6 to TRBJ1-1. This CDR3 is 13 amino acids long. Germline CDR1 SGHVS, CDR2 FNYEAQ. The CDR3 sequence: CASSLNIGAEAFF.

J is TRBJ2-3 and V is TRBV12-3 or TRBV12-4; TCRdb reports TRBD2, a call that lacks DNA to check it against. The CDR3 consists of 14 residues. The CDR3 protein is CASSFMGGTDTQYF.

The V gene is TRBV7-9, the J gene TRBJ1-1. The CDR3 loop spans 15 amino acids. Germline V CDR1 and CDR2: SEHNR, FQNEAQ (reference sequence). The CDR3 sequence is CASSRGDAWNTEAFF.

The chain has TRBV20-1 and TRBJ2-2; no DNA is available, so the TRBD1 call from TCRdb remains unchecked. This CDR3 has 16 amino acids. Germline-derived CDR1 and CDR2 are DFQATT and SNEGSKA (reference sequence). The CDR3 sequence: CSARDLVGLNTGELFF.

The rearrangement uses TRBV7-9 and TRBJ1-5; TCRdb picks TRBD1, but there is no DNA to check that call. The CDR3 runs 15 residues. Germline CDR1 reads SEHNR; CDR2 reads FQNEAQ (reference sequence). CDR3 sequence: CASSLGTGGDQPQHF. The complete variable domain, with remaining parts taken from reference TRBV7-9 and TRBJ1-5, reads DTGVSQNPRHKITKRGQNVTFRCDPISEHNRLYWYRQTLGQGPEFLTYFQNEAQLEKSRLLSDRFSAERPKGSFSTLEIQRTEQGDSAMYLCASSLGTGGDQPQHFGDGTRLSIL.

The chain combines TRBV28 with TRBJ2-7; the TCRdb D gene call, TRBD1, has no DNA to confirm it. CDR1 and CDR2 (germline): MDHEN, SYDVKM. CDR3 size: 16 residues. CDR3 protein: CASSSIQGVESYEQYF.

The rearrangement links TRBV28 to TRBJ2-2; the D call from TCRdb, TRBD2, cannot be confirmed without DNA. Per germline, CDR1 MDHEN and CDR2 SYDVKM. This CDR3 is 17 amino acids long. The CDR3: CASSRRLAGVGYGELFF.

This chain connects TRBV29-1 to TRBJ1-1. Germline lookup yields CDR1 SQVTM and CDR2 ANQGSEA. The CDR3 runs to 16 residues. CDR3 sequence: CSVEDARSEWNTEAFF.

CDR3 sequence: CASSPPLQETQYF. This chain joins TRBV7-9 and TRBJ2-5. There are 13 residues in the CDR3. Germline lookup yields CDR1 SEHNR and CDR2 FQNEAQ (reference sequence).

The V gene is TRBV12-3 or TRBV12-4, the J gene TRBJ2-4; the D call of TRBD2 rests on TCRdb alone, since no DNA is present to check it. CDR3 length: 19 residues. The CDR3 loop reads CASSFGFARGLGAKNIQYF.

V gene TRBV5-1 combines with J gene TRBJ1-2; absent DNA, TCRdb's TRBD1 call cannot be checked. The V gene's germline CDR1 is SGHRS and CDR2 YFSETQ. This CDR3 comprises 15 residues. The CDR3 sequence: CASSHRQGRDYGYTF. The whole variable domain, filled in from reference TRBV5-1 and TRBJ1-2, reads KAGVTQTPRYLIKTRGQQVTLSCSPISGHRSVSWYQQTPGQGLQFLFEYFSETQRNKGNFPGRFSGRQFSNSRSEMNVSTLELGDSALYLCASSHRQGRDYGYTFGSGTRLTVV.

The chain is built from TRBV21-1 and TRBJ1-5. TRBV21-1 is a pseudogene locus. CDR3 length: 15 amino acids. The CDR3: CANRPLAGGNQPQHF.

The chain employs TRBV11-2 and TRBJ2-7; TCRdb selects TRBD2, and the lack of DNA leaves this call unchecked. CDR1 and CDR2 from the germline V gene are SGHAT and FQNNGV. The CDR3 covers 15 residues. The CDR3 reads CASSQLAGPSYEQYF. Complete variable domain (other parts from reference TRBV11-2 and TRBJ2-7): EAGVAQSPRYKIIEKRQSVAFWCNPISGHATLYWYQQILGQGPKLLIQFQNNGVVDDSQLPKDRFSAERLKGVDSTLKIQPAKLEDSAVYLCASSQLAGPSYEQYFGPGTRLTVT.

The chain recombines TRBV20-1 with TRBJ1-2. This CDR3 is built from 13 residues. Germline CDR1 and CDR2: DFQATT and SNEGSKA (reference sequence). The CDR3 loop reads CSARENSYYGYTF.

The chain employs TRBV28 and TRBJ2-7; the TRBD1 assignment by TCRdb is unverifiable without DNA. The germline CDR1 and CDR2 sequences are MDHEN and SYDVKM. The length of the CDR3 is 16 residues. The CDR3 sequence: CASSFPGAETRYEQYF.

V gene TRBV29-1 combines with J gene TRBJ1-2; TCRdb's D call of TRBD1 is untestable without DNA. The CDR3 spans 14 residues. CDR1 and CDR2 (germline): SQVTM, ANQGSEA. CDR3 region: CSVEDPGDHYGYTF.